This TCR beta chain originates from a study of blood T cells in healthy people across ages. Germline V gives CDR1 LGHNT, CDR2 FRNRAP. The CDR3 is made up of 13 amino acids. Trimming stripped 6 bases from V and 3 bases from J, with 9 bases between. Through a sample-barcoded 5' primer and a J-beta primer mix, a second PCR was run for about 7 to 12 cycles. TCRdb re-called the 5' RACE reads with MiXCR, one entry per CDR3 protein. The top ten clones hold just over 4% of a sample with 1.5 million to 1.8 million distinct CDR3 sequences, about 45% of them seen once. This chain links TRBV12-5 with TRBJ1-5, with D uncertain. The sequenced material came from blood. The origin of this receptor is a woman aged 18-30 years in good health. In nucleotides, the CDR3 is TGTGCTAGTGGCCAGGAAATCAATCAGCCCCAGCATTTT. Amino acids: CASGQEINQPQHF.